The sequence of this T cell receptor (beta chain) was determined in a study of blood T cell repertoires in COVID-19. Background on the study: Material from acute and convalescent COVID-19 was sourced from the United States, Italy and Spain. PBMCs, B-cell-depleted T cells, or T cells provided the cDNA or gDNA that made up the material.

V lost 4 bases, J lost 8 bases, and 12 bases lay in between. The CDR3 runs to 14 residues. The germline V gene has CDR1 MDHEN and CDR2 SYDVKM. Per the authors' pipeline: Researchers report that nucleated cell counts were estimated from reference gene primer amplification. TCRdb's copy holds only in-frame clones and misses some; the assay was immunoSEQ multiplex PCR. From that table come the V and J calls and clone size; the DNA was used to work out D and trimming. The repertoire holds tens of thousands of clones, with 70% to 75% as singletons. The source of this sequence is a man between 65 and 80 years old with acute or convalescent COVID-19. This chain connects TRBV28 to TRBJ1-6; D gene ambiguous. The source material was peripheral blood. The CDR3 region has the DNA TGTGCCAGCAGTTGGAGCAATCAAGATTCACCCCTCCACTTT. Translating it yields CASSWSNQDSPLHF.